This T cell receptor beta chain was captured by sequencing in a study of blood T cell repertoires in COVID-19. Using immunoSEQ multiplex PCR, the repertoire was profiled, and TCRdb retains in-frame clones only, with some absent. Among 300,000 to 450,000 clones listed, about 89% were seen once. The CDR3 loop spans 15 amino acids. Per germline, CDR1 SEHNR and CDR2 FQNEAQ (reference sequence). V shed 5 bases, J shed 5 bases, and the junction held 7 bases outside the gene matches. Sequencing was carried out using PBMCs or T cells enriched from blood (not recorded which). The V call is TRBV7-9, the J call TRBJ2-2; TRBD2 agrees at 8 bases. The origin of this receptor is a man in his thirties or forties who had recovered from COVID-19. CDR3 bases: TGTGCCAGCAGCCTTAGCGGGGTAAAGACCGGGGAGCTGTTTTTT. Translating gives CASSLSGVKTGELFF.